The 4 T cell receptor beta chains listed next were all sequenced from one sample in a study of blood T cells in healthy people across ages (dated by TCRdb to the mid-2010s). The receptor library was made with 5' RACE. This sample was sequenced with an Illumina HiSeq 2500. A second roughly 6 to 12 cycle PCR used a sample-barcoded 5' primer and a J-beta primer mix. Using fastp at Q25 and MiXCR, TCRdb reprocessed the public reads and kept productive beta chains. Under each unique CDR3 protein, matching rows form one entry showing the most common genes and DNA. This sample holds more than 600,000 distinct CDR3 sequences; roughly 25% were observed only once. Around 9.2% of the sample comes from the top ten. This sample was also put to use in a study of T cells of mothers and their children.

The sequencing input was blood. These receptors all stem from a boy under 18 in good health.

This clonotype was counted between two and nine times. The chain joins TRBV12-3 or TRBV12-4 to TRBJ1-2; TRBD1 agrees at 7 bases. CDR3 size: 16 residues. Unmatched junction bases numbered 13, after V lost 4 bases and J lost 5 bases. DNA for the CDR3: TGTGCCAGCAGTTATTCCCCATCCAGGGGGAGTTATGGCTACACCTTC. This encodes CASSYSPSRGSYGYTF.

Concerning this clonotype itself: One junction end disagrees with the germline gene, perhaps due to a read error. The gene calls are TRBV29-1 and TRBJ2-5; no firm D call. Germline V lookup: CDR1 SQVTM, CDR2 ANQGSEA. This CDR3 is 10 amino acids long. CDR3 residues: CSVEDLHPIF. Here the CDR3 DNA reads TGCAGCGTTGAAGATCTCCACCCGATTTTC.

The V and J genes are TRBV20-1 and TRBJ2-7, with D possibly being TRBD2 (5 bases). V was shortened by 3 bases and J by 6 bases, with 9 bases between the two germline ends. There are 11 residues in the CDR3. CDR1 and CDR2 (germline): DFQATT, SNEGSKA (reference sequence). The DNA for the CDR3 is TGCAGTGCTAGCGGGGTGGGCGAGCAGTACTTC. Amino acid sequence: CSASGVGEQYF.

J is TRBJ1-1 and V is TRBV11-2; D is uncertain. The V end lost 4 bases, the J end lost 8 bases, and 8 bases lay between the germline ends. The CDR3 length is 11 residues. Looked up from germline, CDR1 is SGHAT and CDR2 is FQNNGV. DNA of the CDR3: TGTGCCAGCAGCTACGGAGGGGAAGCTTTCTTT. Translation gives CASSYGGEAFF.